This TCR beta chain was recovered during a study of cytomegalovirus exposure and HLA in healthy donors. Primers included in the PCR were 60 Vbeta and 13 Jbeta primers. Method: immunoSEQ multiplex PCR; TCRdb's copy keeps in-frame clones and lacks some. The sample carries 130,000 to 150,000 clones, about 80% recorded once. Study-wide findings and caveats: In a later analysis, HLA-associated TCR beta chains were more clonally expanded than equally common others. Later analysis identified a missense DCLRE1C variant that was linked to TCR beta V- and J-gene trimming.

The V segment lost 4 bases and the J segment 4 bases; nucleotides outside the gene matches: 6. The CDR3 contains 15 residues. From germline, CDR1 is SGHTA and CDR2 FQGTGA. As for this clone: Its antigen is currently unknown.

Source material: PBMCs. This TCR was recovered from a female donor in good health and CMV-seronegative. The J gene is TRBJ2-3, the V gene TRBV7-3; 9 nucleotides agree with TRBD2. The CDR3 spells CASSSSAGGSDTQYF. CDR3 in DNA: TGTGCCAGCAGCTCCTCCGCGGGGGGGTCAGATACGCAGTATTTT.